These 30 T cell receptor beta chains were all obtained from the same sample, sequenced in a study of T cells in Graves' hyperthyroidism and ophthalmopathy. From RNA transcripts, TCR beta CDR3 regions were amplified. The HTBI primer set was used in a first-round RT-PCR of the TCR CDR3. TCRdb reprocessed the multiplex PCR reads with MiXCR, giving one entry per CDR3 protein. The sample lists about 260,000 distinct CDR3 sequences, 20% to 25% occurring once. The sequencing input was blood. The receptors originated from a man aged 25 to 45 with Graves' ophthalmopathy.

This clonotype was recorded a few times. Written as DNA, the CDR3 is TGCGCCAGCAGCATCGGGACAGGGTTCGAGACCCAGTACTTC. Amino acid sequence: CASSIGTGFETQYF. V is TRBV5-1 and J is TRBJ2-5; 9 bases are a match to TRBD1. With 4 bases clipped from V and 5 bases from J, the junction kept 6 bases outside the gene matches. The CDR3 is 14 amino acids. Germline loops: CDR1 SGHRS, CDR2 YFSETQ.

The sample holds a few counts of this clonotype. The rearrangement uses TRBV20-1 and TRBJ2-1, with no clear D. The CDR3 covers 15 residues. The V gene lost 3 bases and the J gene lost 0 bases, with 12 bases spanning the gap. The germline V gene has CDR1 DFQATT and CDR2 SNEGSKA (reference sequence). The chain's CDR3 is CSARMQASSYNEQFF. The CDR3 DNA reads TGCAGTGCTAGGATGCAGGCGTCCTCCTACAATGAGCAGTTCTTC.

The rearrangement uses TRBV27 and TRBJ1-1, with D possibly TRBD1 on 6 matching bases. In germline, CDR1 is MNHEY, CDR2 SMNVEV (reference sequence). V dropped 9 bases and J dropped 2 bases, with 22 bases sitting between them. CDR3 length: 16 residues. The DNA of the CDR3 is TGTGCCAGTGGCACAAGGGGACGGACAGTTAACACTGAAGCTTTCTTT. Its translation: CASGTRGRTVNTEAFF.

The chain is built from TRBV12-3 or TRBV12-4 and TRBJ2-1, with 10 bases aligning to TRBD2. Trimming at V came to 6 bases and at J to 7 bases, leaving 6 bases not matched to a gene. The CDR3 length is 14 residues. CDR3 sequence reads: CASRYTGLANEQFF. Here the CDR3 DNA reads TGTGCCAGCAGATATACGGGACTAGCGAATGAGCAGTTCTTC.

At least ten counts were recorded for this clonotype. The chain joins TRBV28 to TRBJ2-7; weak D call: TRBD1 (7 bases). The V end was cut by 8 bases, the J end by 3 bases, with 20 bases between. The CDR3 totals 15 residues. The germline V gene encodes CDR1 MDHEN and CDR2 SYDVKM. CDR3 sequence: CASDAGGDSRYEQYF. The CDR3 DNA reads as TGTGCCAGCGATGCTGGAGGGGACAGTCGCTACGAGCAGTACTTC.

This clonotype was counted many times. V usage is TRBV2 and J usage is TRBJ1-4, with D hard to call. The CDR3 has 13 residues. From germline, CDR1 is SNHLY and CDR2 FYNNEI. V was trimmed by 3 bases and J by 6 bases, leaving 8 bases between them. The CDR3: CASSDQTDEKLFF. The CDR3 nucleotides read TGTGCCAGCAGTGACCAGACGGATGAAAAACTGTTTTTT.

This clonotype was counted many times. The CDR3 is CASRKTGDNTYEQYF. In DNA, the CDR3 is TGTGCCAGCCGGAAGACAGGGGACAACACCTACGAGCAGTACTTC. The gene calls are TRBV2 and TRBJ2-7, with 8 bases that match TRBD1. The CDR3 is 15 residues long. V dropped 8 bases and J dropped 2; count of bases not matched to a gene: 11. Germline V gene data show CDR1 as SNHLY and CDR2 as FYNNEI.

This clonotype was seen repeatedly, ten times or more. V usage is TRBV20-1 and J usage is TRBJ2-7; D is undetermined. The germline gives CDR1 DFQATT, CDR2 SNEGSKA (reference sequence). With 6 bases removed from V and 2 bases from J, the gap between germline ends came to 17 bases. The CDR3 loop spans 14 amino acids. This CDR3 is CSAPVIGFTYEQYF. The CDR3 region has the DNA TGCAGTGCCCCCGTTATTGGGTTTACCTACGAGCAGTACTTC.

This clonotype was counted at least ten times. The rearrangement links TRBV2 to TRBJ1-3; D is ambiguous. The germline V and J ends were trimmed by 2 bases and 11 bases, with 13 bases remaining between them. This CDR3 has 13 residues. CDR1 is SNHLY, CDR2 FYNNEI, per germline. CDR3 bases: TGTGCCAGCAGTGAAAGGAGAAGGGAATCCATATATTTT. As protein: CASSERRRESIYF.

The V and J genes are TRBV6-5 and TRBJ2-2, with D perhaps assigned TRBD1 or TRBD2 (5 bases each). Trimming took off 2 bases at V and 2 bases at J, with 15 bases between the two ends. The V gene's germline CDR1 is MNHEY and CDR2 SVGAGI. The CDR3 is made up of 17 amino acids. In DNA, the CDR3 is TGTGCCAGCAGTTACCTCGGGACGTCGATAAACACCGGGGAGCTGTTTTTT. Its protein product is CASSYLGTSINTGELFF.

Ten or more counts support this clonotype. This chain connects TRBV20-1 to TRBJ2-7; 10 nucleotides align to TRBD1. The length of the CDR3 is 12 residues. Germline assignment: CDR1 DFQATT and CDR2 SNEGSKA (reference sequence). V lost 5 bases and J lost 3; bases outside the gene matches: 1. CDR3 protein: CSAGQGGYEQYF. The CDR3 DNA reads as TGCAGTGCTGGACAGGGGGGCTACGAGCAGTACTTC.

A few counts support this clonotype. This rearrangement joins TRBV7-8 to TRBJ2-1; D is unresolved. Trimming took 5 bases from V and 5 from J, leaving 13 bases between them. The CDR3 consists of 14 residues. CDR1 and CDR2 (germline): SGHVS, FQNEAQ. The CDR3 coding sequence is TGTGCCAGCAGCCGGCAAGGGCCGAACAATGAGCAGTTCTTC. This sequence encodes CASSRQGPNNEQFF.

This clonotype was observed a handful of times. V gene TRBV20-1 combines with J gene TRBJ2-2; 8 nucleotides line up with TRBD2. CDR1 DFQATT and CDR2 SNEGSKA come from the germline V gene (reference sequence). V trimming: 3 bases; J trimming: 4 bases; junction bases outside the gene matches: 13. The CDR3 loop spans 17 amino acids. This CDR3 is CSARPFGGGRPTGELFF. The CDR3 coding sequence is TGCAGTGCTAGGCCCTTCGGGGGGGGACGTCCCACCGGGGAGCTGTTTTTT.

This chain links TRBV11-3 with TRBJ2-7; possibly TRBD2 for D (6 bases). The CDR3 has 15 amino acids. V dropped 5 bases and J dropped 6 bases, with 20 bases sitting between them. CDR1 and CDR2 from the germline V gene are SGHNT and YENEEA. The DNA of the CDR3 is TGTGCCAGCAGCATTGAAGGGGTAGGGACTCCCGAGCAGTACTTC. Translated, it gives CASSIEGVGTPEQYF.

The V gene is TRBV29-1, the J gene TRBJ2-1; TRBD1 matches at 10 bases. The CDR3 totals 18 residues. V lost 0 bases to trimming and J lost 4 bases; unmatched junction nucleotides: 12. The V gene's germline CDR1 is SQVTM and CDR2 ANQGSEA. The CDR3: CSVEDPNLRDRGYNEQFF. The CDR3 DNA is TGCAGCGTTGAAGATCCCAACCTACGGGACAGGGGATACAATGAGCAGTTCTTC.

About this clonotype: Being one base from a much bigger clone, this may be a read error. V and J are TRBV28 and TRBJ1-1; the D gene is possibly TRBD1 (5 bases). Germline CDR1 is MDHEN and CDR2 is SYDVKM. V was clipped by 7 bases and J by 10 bases, with 19 bases between them. The CDR3 is 13 amino acids. CDR3 in amino acids: CASTGGGELGAFF. The CDR3 DNA is TGTGCCAGCACCGGGGGGGGGGAGCTTGGAGCTTTCTTT.

The V call is TRBV5-1, the J call TRBJ2-7; maybe TRBD1 (6 bases). With 5 bases removed from V and 1 base from J, the gap between germline ends came to 10 bases. The CDR3 contains 13 residues. Germline V gene lookup returns CDR1 SGHRS and CDR2 YFSETQ. DNA of the CDR3: TGCGCCAGCAGAAGGACAGAATCCTACGAGCAGTACTTC. Its translation: CASRRTESYEQYF.

In its sample, this clonotype was seen a few times. This sequence joins TRBV28 and TRBJ2-1, with 8 bases matching TRBD2. Germline CDR1 is MDHEN and CDR2 is SYDVKM. V was pared by 5 bases and J by 0 bases, with 6 bases of the junction left unmatched. The CDR3 loop spans 16 amino acids. Here the CDR3 reads CASSDPSGSSYNEQFF. CDR3 DNA: TGTGCCAGCAGTGATCCGAGCGGGAGCTCCTACAATGAGCAGTTCTTC.

In this sample, this clonotype turned up many times. The rearrangement uses TRBV11-2 and TRBJ2-1, with D hard to call. CDR1 and CDR2 from the germline V gene are SGHAT and FQNNGV. The CDR3 contains 14 residues. V was cut by 5 bases and J by 1 base, with 9 bases left in between. The CDR3 coding sequence is TGTGCCAGCAGCCCCCGGACGTCCTACAATGAGCAGTTCTTC. Translation: CASSPRTSYNEQFF.

This chain connects TRBV19 to TRBJ1-1; weak D call: TRBD1 (5 bases). Between the trimmed V and J ends, which lost 5 bases and 2 bases, there was a span of 12 bases. Germline CDR1 LNHDA, CDR2 SQIVND (reference sequence). This CDR3 region has 14 residues. The CDR3 DNA reads TGTGCCAGTAGTCCACAGACAGTAAACACTGAAGCTTTCTTT. Translation gives CASSPQTVNTEAFF.

Many counts were recorded for this clonotype. The chain joins TRBV7-3 to TRBJ2-1, with 10 bases aligning to TRBD2. J lost 10 bases, V lost 5 bases, and 8 bases had no gene match. Germline CDR1 reads SGHTA; CDR2 reads FQGTGA. This CDR3 has 14 residues. This CDR3 is CASSKGLAAQEQFF. Written as DNA, the CDR3 is TGTGCCAGCAGCAAAGGACTAGCGGCCCAGGAGCAGTTCTTC.

This clonotype was seen at least ten times. The chain recombines TRBV28 with TRBJ2-5; 8 nucleotides agree with TRBD1. The CDR3 loop spans 16 amino acids. Trimming cost V 2 bases and J 2 bases; bases outside gene matches: 7. Germline lookup yields CDR1 MDHEN and CDR2 SYDVKM. DNA of the CDR3: TGTGCCAGCAGTTTAGGCTCAGGACAGGGACAAGAGACCCAGTACTTC. Translated: CASSLGSGQGQETQYF.

This chain's CDR3 is CSARVGLAGEQFF. The DNA for the CDR3 is TGCAGTGCTAGAGTCGGACTAGCGGGTGAGCAGTTCTTC. V gene TRBV20-1 combines with J gene TRBJ2-1, with 11 positions matching TRBD2. CDR1 and CDR2 from the germline V gene are DFQATT and SNEGSKA (reference sequence). J lost 9 bases, V lost 1 base, and 2 bases had no gene match. The CDR3 runs 13 residues.

The chain employs TRBV20-1 and TRBJ2-5; 9 bases line up with TRBD2. Germline trimming cut 3 bases from V and 6 bases from J; bases unmatched to any gene: 8. Germline V CDR1 and CDR2: DFQATT, SNEGSKA (reference sequence). This CDR3 has 14 residues. CDR3 DNA sequence: TGCAGTGCTAGGCATAGCGGGAGTTTGAAGACCCAGTACTTC. Translation gives CSARHSGSLKTQYF.

This clonotype occurred a few times. The chain carries TRBV15 and TRBJ2-7, with 9 bases identical to TRBD1. Germline-derived CDR1 and CDR2 are LNHNV and YYDKDF (reference sequence). V lost 0 bases to trimming and J lost 1 base; unmatched junction nucleotides: 4. The CDR3 has 16 amino acids. The CDR3 coding sequence is TGTGCCACCAGCAGAGATAAGGGGACAGGGTCCTACGAGCAGTACTTC. Amino acid sequence: CATSRDKGTGSYEQYF.

In this sample, this clonotype turned up many times. The rearrangement joins TRBV30 to TRBJ2-5; 10 bases match TRBD2. The germline V gene has CDR1 GTSNPN and CDR2 SVGIG (reference sequence). This CDR3 has 15 amino acids. Trimming removed 1 base from V and 5 bases from J; junction bases left unmatched: 7. The CDR3 DNA reads TGTGCCTGGAGTGGGACTAGCGGTCGGACGGAGACCCAGTACTTC. It specifies CAWSGTSGRTETQYF.

The rearrangement links TRBV6-1 to TRBJ2-7; TRBD1 might be the D (6 bases). CDR3 length equals 14 residues. Germline CDR1 and CDR2: MNHNS and SASEGT. V lost 2 bases and J lost 2, with 10 bases in between. The CDR3 protein is CASSEIRGAYEQYF. The CDR3 nucleotides are TGTGCCAGCAGTGAAATCAGGGGAGCCTACGAGCAGTACTTC.

The rearrangement links TRBV11-2 to TRBJ2-5, with D perhaps TRBD2 (6 bases). V lost 11 bases and J 3 bases, leaving 16 bases between the germline ends. The CDR3 consists of 13 residues. Looked up from germline, CDR1 is SGHAT and CDR2 is FQNNGV. The CDR3, as DNA: TGTGCCTGTTCCGGGACTTTAGAAGAGACCCAGTACTTC. Residues: CACSGTLEETQYF.

This sequence joins TRBV5-5 and TRBJ1-4, with TRBD1 matching 9 bases. Trimming cost V 4 bases and J 8 bases; bases outside gene matches: 6. Germline CDR1 and CDR2: SGHKS and YYEKEE (reference sequence). The CDR3 is 14 residues long. CDR3 loop: CASSPGQGREKLFF. The DNA of the CDR3 is TGTGCCAGCAGCCCCGGACAGGGGAGGGAAAAACTGTTTTTT.

The sample holds many counts of this clonotype. The rearrangement uses TRBV28 and TRBJ2-7, with D possibly being TRBD2 (5 bases). Trimming cost V 5 bases and J 1 base, with 12 bases left between them. The CDR3 is made up of 14 amino acids. Germline CDR1 and CDR2: MDHEN and SYDVKM. The CDR3 DNA sequence: TGTGCCAGCAGTGACGGGGAACAGTCCTACGAGCAGTACTTC. This gives the protein CASSDGEQSYEQYF.